This T cell receptor (beta chain) was sequenced for a study of T cell repertoires in cytomegalovirus infection. Whole-study context: Public TCR beta signatures were indicative of both CMV infection and a matching HLA type. General study points: Cumulative frequency (of public TCR beta family members) identified carriers of CMV plus the relevant HLA. The ex vivo response showed dominance by HLA-C-restricted CMV-specific TCR beta clonotypes.

TCRdb itself ran the reads through MiXCR, one entry per CDR3 protein. The table records more than 350,000 distinct CDR3 sequences, roughly 30% of them present only once. As regards this clonotype: The target antigen is unknown. A much larger clone differs by one base, so this may be a read error.

Germline V gene data show CDR1 as SGHVS and CDR2 as FNYEAQ. Trimming removed 1 base from V and 1 base from J, with 8 bases in between. This CDR3 comprises 14 residues. This sequence was found in a human donor in good health (CMV status not recorded). Some clones in this sample may be carry-over from other donors' samples. J is TRBJ2-7 and V is TRBV7-6; D possibly uses TRBD1 or TRBD2 (5 bases each). Sequencing was carried out using PBMCs. CDR3 sequence (DNA): TGTGCCAGCAGCTTAGGGGACGTTTCCTACGAGCAGTACTTC. Translation: CASSLGDVSYEQYF.